The 22 T cell receptor beta chains given below trace back to one sample, sequenced in a study of T-cell reconstitution after alpha-beta-depleted transplantation in children. Researchers prepared the TCRbeta library using unique molecular identifiers, the study reports. Using its own MiXCR run on the PCR reads, TCRdb lists one record per CDR3 protein. This table holds approximately 200,000 distinct CDR3 sequences, 5% to 6.5% found once. Sequenced material: PBMCs, taken before TCRalphabeta/CD19-depleted stem cell transplant. These receptors were collected from a girl under three years old with combined immunodeficiency, due to receive a stem cell transplant.

The rearrangement links TRBV20-1 to TRBJ2-7, with 8 bases aligning to TRBD1. The CDR3 length is 18 residues. V lost 0 bases and J lost 1; bases outside the gene matches: 14. Germline CDR1 and CDR2: DFQATT and SNEGSKA (reference sequence). The CDR3 DNA sequence: TGCAGTGCTAGAGATCTTTGGCCTCGGACAGGGACTTCCTACGAGCAGTACTTC. Protein sequence: CSARDLWPRTGTSYEQYF.

This clonotype has ten or more counts. The chain is built from TRBV7-2 and TRBJ2-1; possibly TRBD2 for D (7 bases). Trimming cost V 2 bases and J 8 bases, with 19 bases left between them. The germline V gene has CDR1 SGHTA and CDR2 FQGNSA. The CDR3 covers 16 residues. The CDR3 region is CASSLRGGAFSYEQFF. CDR3 nucleotides: TGTGCCAGCAGCTTAAGAGGGGGGGCTTTTTCCTATGAGCAGTTCTTC.

In this sample, this clonotype turned up many times. CDR3 in DNA: TGTGCCAGCAGCCTCTCGAGCTCCTACGAGCAGTACTTC. Translation gives CASSLSSSYEQYF. The V and J genes are TRBV7-2 and TRBJ2-7; D unclear. Germline V gene data show CDR1 as SGHTA and CDR2 as FQGNSA. The CDR3 has 13 residues. Trimming removed 5 bases at V and 0 bases at J, with 8 bases between.

In its sample, this clonotype was seen many times. This chain connects TRBV12-3 or TRBV12-4 to TRBJ2-3, with TRBD2 matching over 9 bases. The length of the CDR3 is 15 residues. The ends lost 4 bases at V and 2 bases at J; junction bases unmatched: 4. The CDR3 DNA follows: TGTGCCAGCAGTTCCCGACTAGCGGACACAGATACGCAGTATTTT. It encodes CASSSRLADTDTQYF.

This clonotype was detected many times. The junction does not match germline at one end; this may be a read error. V is TRBV7-7 and J is TRBJ2-1; no clear D. CDR3 size: 13 residues. Germline values: CDR1 SSHAT, CDR2 FNYEAQ (reference sequence). CDR3 bases: TGTGCTAGCAGCTATCATCAGTCGAATGAGCAGTTCTTC. This codes for CASSYHQSNEQFF.

Ten or more counts support this clonotype. This chain joins TRBV5-1 and TRBJ2-1, with TRBD2 identical over 10 bases. Germline CDR1 SGHRS, CDR2 YFSETQ. The trim removed 4 bases at V and 8 bases at J, leaving 6 bases unmatched. This CDR3 region has 14 residues. CDR3 sequence (DNA): TGCGCCAGCAGCCTGGGACTAGCGTACGATGAGCAGTTCTTC. It yields the protein CASSLGLAYDEQFF.

This clonotype was observed many times. The J gene is TRBJ2-3, the V gene TRBV24-1; D gene unclear. Germline V CDR1 and CDR2: KGHDR, SFDVKD. The V end was cut by 1 base, the J end by 6 bases, with 4 bases between. The CDR3 is made up of 12 amino acids. CDR3 sequence: CATSDFEDTQYF. CDR3 coding DNA: TGTGCCACCAGTGATTTCGAGGATACGCAGTATTTT.

At least ten counts were recorded for this clonotype. The V and J genes are TRBV7-6 and TRBJ2-1; D is ambiguous. V was clipped by 1 base and J by 5 bases, with 9 bases between them. CDR3 length: 14 amino acids. CDR1 is SGHVS, CDR2 FNYEAQ, per germline. CDR3 bases: TGTGCCAGCAGCTTAGTTCCTAGTCACAATGAGCAGTTCTTC. It encodes CASSLVPSHNEQFF.

In its sample, this clonotype was seen many times. The chain employs TRBV6-2 or TRBV6-3 and TRBJ2-1; the D is unclear. Between the trimmed V and J ends, which lost 5 bases and 10 bases, there was a span of 18 bases. Germline V CDR1 and CDR2: MNHEY, SVGEGT. The CDR3 is 14 amino acids. The CDR3, as DNA: TGTGCCAGCAGTCTTAGTCTGACTCCAGGCGAGCAGTTCTTC. Residues: CASSLSLTPGEQFF.

The sample holds many counts of this clonotype. This rearrangement joins TRBV6-2 or TRBV6-3 to TRBJ2-7; TRBD2 matches at 10 bases. Germline loops: CDR1 MNHEY, CDR2 SVGEGT. CDR3 length equals 17 residues. V dropped 0 bases and J dropped 2; count of bases not matched to a gene: 7. CDR3 DNA: TGTGCCAGCAGTTACTCCAGCACTAGCGGGACGACCTACGAGCAGTACTTC. As protein: CASSYSSTSGTTYEQYF.

This clonotype was found many times. The genes are TRBV14 and TRBJ2-1; TRBD1 might be the D (5 bases). CDR1 is SGHDN and CDR2 is FVKESK in the germline V gene. There are 15 residues in the CDR3. V dropped 3 bases and J dropped 2 bases, with 11 bases sitting between them. Here the CDR3 DNA reads TGTGCCAGCAGCCATCAGGGTTCTACCTACAATGAGCAGTTCTTC. It translates to CASSHQGSTYNEQFF.

At least ten counts were recorded for this clonotype. V and J are TRBV29-1 and TRBJ2-7; 7 bases line up with TRBD2. The CDR3 contains 15 residues. Germline-derived CDR1 and CDR2 are SQVTM and ANQGSEA. Trimming took 6 bases from V and 3 from J; bases not matched to a gene: 14. The DNA of the CDR3 is TGCAGCGTCTTGGGAAGAGCGGGGTACAACTACGAGCAGTACTTC. Residues: CSVLGRAGYNYEQYF.

This clonotype was counted between two and nine times. V usage is TRBV5-1 and J usage is TRBJ2-1, with a possible D match to TRBD2 (7 bases). CDR1 SGHRS and CDR2 YFSETQ come from the germline V gene. CDR3 length equals 15 residues. The ends were cut back, 6 bases at V and 7 bases at J, with 20 bases in the middle. CDR3 in DNA: TGCGCCAGCAAAGGGGGGGCAGGGGCTGCGAATGAGCAGTTCTTC. The encoded protein is CASKGGAGAANEQFF. Filled out from reference TRBV5-1 and TRBJ2-1, the complete variable domain reads KAGVTQTPRYLIKTRGQQVTLSCSPISGHRSVSWYQQTPGQGLQFLFEYFSETQRNKGNFPGRFSGRQFSNSRSEMNVSTLELGDSALYLCASKGGAGAANEQFFGPGTRLTVL.

This clonotype occurred many times. The gene calls are TRBV6-5 and TRBJ2-7; a weak D match, TRBD1 (6 bases). The V gene's germline CDR1 is MNHEY and CDR2 SVGAGI. The CDR3 runs 15 residues. With 0 bases removed from V and 0 bases from J, the gap between germline ends came to 9 bases. The CDR3 is CASSYSTGYSYEQYF. The DNA of the CDR3 is TGTGCCAGCAGTTACTCAACAGGGTACTCCTACGAGCAGTACTTC.

V and J are TRBV20-1 and TRBJ2-3; 10 positions match TRBD1. The ends lost 0 bases at V and 1 base at J; junction bases unmatched: 7. CDR3 length equals 17 residues. CDR1 DFQATT and CDR2 SNEGSKA come from the germline V gene (reference sequence). CDR3 protein: CSARDLLGTGGTDTQYF. The DNA for the CDR3 is TGCAGTGCTAGAGATCTATTAGGGACAGGGGGCACAGATACGCAGTATTTT.

This clonotype was picked up many times. The chain links TRBV28 to TRBJ2-1; 10 bases align to TRBD2. CDR1 and CDR2 from the germline V gene are MDHEN and SYDVKM. The CDR3 covers 18 residues. Trimming cost V 1 base and J 6 bases; bases outside gene matches: 12. In DNA, the CDR3 is TGTGCCAGCAGTTTATTCGATTCTAGCGGGAGTATGAGCAATGAGCAGTTCTTC. Protein sequence: CASSLFDSSGSMSNEQFF.

This clonotype was detected ten times or more. The rearrangement joins TRBV7-6 to TRBJ2-7; D unresolved. The CDR3 loop spans 13 amino acids. The V gene lost 5 bases and the J gene lost 5 bases, with 13 bases spanning the gap. The germline V gene encodes CDR1 SGHVS and CDR2 FNYEAQ. The CDR3 nucleotides are TGTGCCAGCAGCCCCGGTGGCTACCACGAGCAGTACTTC. The encoded protein is CASSPGGYHEQYF.

This clonotype was found many times. V and J are TRBV27 and TRBJ1-6; a possible D gene is TRBD1 (6 bases). Germline CDR1 is MNHEY and CDR2 is SMNVEV (reference sequence). The CDR3 loop spans 15 amino acids. V gave up 6 bases and J gave up 3 bases, with 12 bases separating them. CDR3 in DNA: TGTGCCAGCAGCCTCGCCAGGGGCTATAATTCACCCCTCCACTTT. It yields the protein CASSLARGYNSPLHF.

This clonotype has a handful of counts. This chain joins TRBV5-5 and TRBJ1-5; 7 positions agree with TRBD1. The CDR3 runs 17 residues. The V segment lost 3 bases and the J segment 0 bases; nucleotides outside the gene matches: 9. Germline CDR1 reads SGHKS; CDR2 reads YYEKEE (reference sequence). In DNA, the CDR3 is TGTGCCAGCAGCTGGGGCAGGGGGTTCTATAGCAATCAGCCCCAGCATTTT. It encodes CASSWGRGFYSNQPQHF.

This clonotype was seen repeatedly, ten times or more. The genes are TRBV12-3 or TRBV12-4 and TRBJ1-5; maybe TRBD1 (6 bases). V was shortened by 5 bases and J by 6 bases, with 14 bases between the two germline ends. The CDR3 has 14 amino acids. The CDR3 DNA reads as TGTGCCAGCAGTCCGACAGGCTCGGGTCAGCCCCAGCATTTT. Residues: CASSPTGSGQPQHF.

This clonotype was detected many times. In DNA, the CDR3 is TGTGCCAGCAGATACGGGCCTCGCGGCACAGATACGCAGTATTTT. Protein sequence: CASRYGPRGTDTQYF. The rearrangement links TRBV5-5 to TRBJ2-3; D not certain. The germline CDR1 and CDR2 sequences are SGHKS and YYEKEE (reference sequence). This CDR3 contains 15 residues. With 5 bases removed from V and 1 base from J, the gap between germline ends came to 14 bases. Full variable domain (remainder filled in from reference TRBV5-5 and TRBJ2-3): DAGVTQSPTHLIKTRGQQVTLRCSPISGHKSVSWYQQVLGQGPQFIFQYYEKEERGRGNFPDRFSARQFPNYSSELNVNALLLGDSALYLCASRYGPRGTDTQYFGPGTRLTVL.

The sample holds many counts of this clonotype. The genes are TRBV4-3 and TRBJ2-1; weak D call: TRBD2 (6 bases). The CDR3 covers 14 residues. Trimming removed 5 bases at V and 3 bases at J, with 11 bases between. Germline V gene sequence: CDR1 LGHNA, CDR2 YSLEER. The CDR3 coding sequence is TGCGCCAGCAGCAGGAGGGGAGACTACAATGAGCAGTTCTTC. It yields the protein CASSRRGDYNEQFF.